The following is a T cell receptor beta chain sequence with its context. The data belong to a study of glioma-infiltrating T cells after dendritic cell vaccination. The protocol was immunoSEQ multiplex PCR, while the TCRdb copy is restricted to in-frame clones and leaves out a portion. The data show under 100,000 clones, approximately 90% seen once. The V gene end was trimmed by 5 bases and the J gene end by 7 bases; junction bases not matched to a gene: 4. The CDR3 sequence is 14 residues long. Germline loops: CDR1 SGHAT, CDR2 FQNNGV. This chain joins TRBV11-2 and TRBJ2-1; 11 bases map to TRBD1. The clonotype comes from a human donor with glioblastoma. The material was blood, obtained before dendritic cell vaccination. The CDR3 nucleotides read TGTGCCAGCAGCAGCGGGACAGGGGGAAATGAGCAGTTCTTC. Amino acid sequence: CASSSGTGGNEQFF.